This section outlines one TCR beta chain sequence together with its context. The antigen remains unidentified. The sample belongs to a study of T cells in Graves' hyperthyroidism and ophthalmopathy. Ophthalmopathy patients had moderate-to-severe active disease, CAS ≥3, NOSPECS ≥4, and disease duration under 3 months. Uncontrolled infection, other autoimmune disease, pregnancy or lactation barred patients from enrollment. Diagnosis rested on symptoms, serum thyroxine and TRAb, thyroid ultrasound, and orbital computed tomography. CDR3 length: 14 amino acids. Germline V lookup: CDR1 KGHSH, CDR2 LQKENI. Trimming cost V 3 bases and J 1 base, with 9 bases left between them. Study-wide results and caveats: Blood shared most expanded thyroid clonotypes above 0.001.

The TCR beta CDR3 regions underwent amplification using RNA transcripts as the source. The HTBI primer set served for first-round RT-PCR of the TCR CDR3. TCRdb itself ran the multiplex PCR reads through MiXCR, one entry per CDR3 protein. The repertoire holds hundreds of thousands of distinct CDR3 sequences, about 22% seen once, with approximately 54% in the top ten. The chain uses TRBV18 and TRBJ1-1; no firm D call. Sequencing was done on a sample of blood. The receptor's source is a woman in her 70s with Graves' ophthalmopathy. The CDR3 protein is CASSPSQRNTEAFF. CDR3 coding DNA: TGTGCCAGCTCACCGAGCCAAAGGAACACTGAAGCTTTCTTT.